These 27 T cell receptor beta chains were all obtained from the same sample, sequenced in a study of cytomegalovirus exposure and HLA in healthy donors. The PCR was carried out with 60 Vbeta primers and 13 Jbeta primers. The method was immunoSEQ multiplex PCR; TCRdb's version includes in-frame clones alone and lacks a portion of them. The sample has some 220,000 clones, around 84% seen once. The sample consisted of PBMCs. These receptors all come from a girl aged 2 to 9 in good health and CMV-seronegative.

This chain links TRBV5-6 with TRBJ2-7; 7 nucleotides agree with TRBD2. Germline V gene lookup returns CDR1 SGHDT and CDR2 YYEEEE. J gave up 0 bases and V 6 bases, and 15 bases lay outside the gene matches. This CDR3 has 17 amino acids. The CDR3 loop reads CASTVLTGGGISYEQYF. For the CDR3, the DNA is TGTGCCAGCACCGTTCTGACGGGGGGAGGTATCTCCTACGAGCAGTACTTC.

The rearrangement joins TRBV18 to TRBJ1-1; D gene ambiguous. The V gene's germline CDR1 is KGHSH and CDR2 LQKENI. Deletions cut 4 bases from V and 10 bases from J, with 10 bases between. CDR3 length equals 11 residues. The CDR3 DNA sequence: TGTGCCAGCTCACGAGACTTGGTAGCTTTCTTT. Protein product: CASSRDLVAFF.

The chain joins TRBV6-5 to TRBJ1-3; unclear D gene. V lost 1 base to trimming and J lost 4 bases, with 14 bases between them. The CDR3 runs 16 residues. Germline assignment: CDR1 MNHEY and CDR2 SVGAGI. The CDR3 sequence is CASSYLARAGGNTIYF. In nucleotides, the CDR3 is TGTGCCAGCAGTTACTTAGCAAGGGCGGGGGGAAACACCATATATTTT.

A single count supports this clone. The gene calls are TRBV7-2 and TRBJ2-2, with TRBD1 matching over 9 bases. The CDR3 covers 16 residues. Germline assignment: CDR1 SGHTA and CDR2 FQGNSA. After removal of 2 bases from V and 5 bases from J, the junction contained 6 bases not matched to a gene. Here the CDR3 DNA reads TGTGCCAGCAGCTTAAGGGGGACAGGGCGGACCGGGGAGCTGTTTTTT. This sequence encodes CASSLRGTGRTGELFF. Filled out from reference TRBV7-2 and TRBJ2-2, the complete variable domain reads GAGVSQSPSNKVTEKGKDVELRCDPISGHTALYWYRQSLGQGLEFLIYFQGNSAPDKSGLPSDRFSAERTGGSVSTLTIQRTQQEDSAVYLCASSLRGTGRTGELFFGEGSRLTVL.

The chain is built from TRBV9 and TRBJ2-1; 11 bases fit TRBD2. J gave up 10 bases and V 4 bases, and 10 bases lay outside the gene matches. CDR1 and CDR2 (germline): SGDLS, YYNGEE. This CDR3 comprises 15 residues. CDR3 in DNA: TGTGCCAGCAGCTTCTTAGCGGGGGGGGAGGCCGAGCAGTTCTTC. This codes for CASSFLAGGEAEQFF.

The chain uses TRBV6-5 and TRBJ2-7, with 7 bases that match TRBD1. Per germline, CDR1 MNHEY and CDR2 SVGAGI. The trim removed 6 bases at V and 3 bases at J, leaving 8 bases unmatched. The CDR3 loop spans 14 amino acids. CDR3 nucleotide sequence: TGTGCCAGCAGCAACGGGGACAGTTACTACGAGCAGTACTTC. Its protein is CASSNGDSYYEQYF.

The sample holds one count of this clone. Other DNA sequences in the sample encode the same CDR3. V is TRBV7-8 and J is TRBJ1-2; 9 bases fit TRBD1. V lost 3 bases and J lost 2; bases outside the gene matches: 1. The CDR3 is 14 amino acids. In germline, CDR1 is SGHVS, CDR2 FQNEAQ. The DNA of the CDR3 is TGTGCCAGCAGCTTGGGACAGGGAAACTATGGCTACACCTTC. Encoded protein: CASSLGQGNYGYTF.

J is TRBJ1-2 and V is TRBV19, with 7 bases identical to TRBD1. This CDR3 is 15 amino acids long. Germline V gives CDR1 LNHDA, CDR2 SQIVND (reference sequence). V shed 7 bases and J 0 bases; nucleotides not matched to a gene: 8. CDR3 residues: CASKITGQANYGYTF. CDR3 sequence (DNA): TGTGCCAGTAAGATAACAGGACAGGCTAACTATGGCTACACCTTC.

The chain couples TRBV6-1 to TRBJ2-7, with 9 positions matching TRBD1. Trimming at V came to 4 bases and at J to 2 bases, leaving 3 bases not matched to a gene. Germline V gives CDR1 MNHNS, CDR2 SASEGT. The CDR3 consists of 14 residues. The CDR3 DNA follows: TGTGCCAGCAGTGCGAGACAGGGGGCCTACGAGCAGTACTTC. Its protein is CASSARQGAYEQYF.

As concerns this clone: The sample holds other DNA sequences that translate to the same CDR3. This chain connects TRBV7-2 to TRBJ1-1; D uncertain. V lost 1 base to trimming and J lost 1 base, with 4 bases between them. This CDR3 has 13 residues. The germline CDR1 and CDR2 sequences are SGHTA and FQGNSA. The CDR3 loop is CASSLGQNTEAFF. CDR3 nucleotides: TGTGCCAGCAGCTTAGGTCAGAACACTGAAGCTTTCTTT.

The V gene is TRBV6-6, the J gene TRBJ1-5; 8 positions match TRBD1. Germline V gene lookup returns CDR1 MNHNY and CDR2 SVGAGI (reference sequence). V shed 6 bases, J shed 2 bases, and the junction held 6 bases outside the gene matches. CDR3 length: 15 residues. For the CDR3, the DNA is TGTGCCAGCAGCACGGGACAGGTAGGCAATCAGCCCCAGCATTTT. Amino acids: CASSTGQVGNQPQHF.

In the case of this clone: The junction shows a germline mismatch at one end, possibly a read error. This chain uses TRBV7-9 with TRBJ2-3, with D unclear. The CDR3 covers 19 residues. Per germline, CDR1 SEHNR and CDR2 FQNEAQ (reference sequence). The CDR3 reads CSSSFPMERGSSSTDTQYF. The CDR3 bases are TGTTCCAGCAGCTTCCCGATGGAGCGCGGATCAAGTAGCACAGATACGCAGTATTTT. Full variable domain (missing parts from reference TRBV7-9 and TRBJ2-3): DTGVSQNPRHKITKRGQNVTFRCDPISEHNRLYWYRQTLGQGPEFLTYFQNEAQLEKSRLLSDRFSAERPKGSFSTLEIQRTEQGDSAMYLCSSSFPMERGSSSTDTQYFGPGTRLTVL.

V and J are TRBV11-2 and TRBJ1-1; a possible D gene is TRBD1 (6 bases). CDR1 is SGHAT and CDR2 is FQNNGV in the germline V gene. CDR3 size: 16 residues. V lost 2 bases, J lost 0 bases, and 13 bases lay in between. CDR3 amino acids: CASSLTRTALNTEAFF. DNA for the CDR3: TGTGCCAGCAGCTTAACCCGGACAGCTCTGAACACTGAAGCTTTCTTT.

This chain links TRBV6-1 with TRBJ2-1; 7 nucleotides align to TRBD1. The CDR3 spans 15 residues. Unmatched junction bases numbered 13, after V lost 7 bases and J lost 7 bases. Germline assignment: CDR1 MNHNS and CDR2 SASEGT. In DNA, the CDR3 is TGTGCCAGCACCATTGGGCCCCCCAGGGGGAATGAGCAGTTCTTC. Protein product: CASTIGPPRGNEQFF.

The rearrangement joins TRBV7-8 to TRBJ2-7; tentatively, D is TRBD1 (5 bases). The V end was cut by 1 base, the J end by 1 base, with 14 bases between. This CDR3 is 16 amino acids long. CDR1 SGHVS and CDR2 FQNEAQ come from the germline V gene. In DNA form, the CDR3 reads TGTGCCAGCAGCTTAGAACGAGTAGGGGATTCCTACGAGCAGTACTTC. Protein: CASSLERVGDSYEQYF. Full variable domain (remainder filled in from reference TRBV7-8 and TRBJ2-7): GAGVSQSPRYKVAKRGQDVALRCDPISGHVSLFWYQQALGQGPEFLTYFQNEAQLDKSGLPSDRFFAERPEGSVSTLKIQRTQQEDSAVYLCASSLERVGDSYEQYFGPGTRLTVT.

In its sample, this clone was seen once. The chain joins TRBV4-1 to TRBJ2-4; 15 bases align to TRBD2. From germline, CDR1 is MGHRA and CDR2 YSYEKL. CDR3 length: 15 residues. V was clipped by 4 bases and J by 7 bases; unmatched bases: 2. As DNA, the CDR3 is TGCGCCAGCAGCCTCGGGACTAGCGGGAGGAACATTCAGTACTTC. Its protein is CASSLGTSGRNIQYF.

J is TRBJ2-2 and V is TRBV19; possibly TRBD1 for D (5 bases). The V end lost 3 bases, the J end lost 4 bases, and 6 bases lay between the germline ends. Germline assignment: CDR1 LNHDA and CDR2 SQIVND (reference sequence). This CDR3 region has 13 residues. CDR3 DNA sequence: TGTGCCAGTAGTATTCAGGGCACCGGGGAGCTGTTTTTT. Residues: CASSIQGTGELFF.

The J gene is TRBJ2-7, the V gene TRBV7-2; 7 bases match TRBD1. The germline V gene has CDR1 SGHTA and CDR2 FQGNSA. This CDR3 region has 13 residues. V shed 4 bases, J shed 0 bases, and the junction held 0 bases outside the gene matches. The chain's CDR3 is CASSWTGSYEQYF. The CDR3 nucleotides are TGTGCCAGCAGCTGGACAGGCTCCTACGAGCAGTACTTC.

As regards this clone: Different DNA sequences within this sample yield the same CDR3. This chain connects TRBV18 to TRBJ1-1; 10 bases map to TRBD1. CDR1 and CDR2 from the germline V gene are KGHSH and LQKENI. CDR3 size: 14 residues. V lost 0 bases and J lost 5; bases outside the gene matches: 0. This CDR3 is CASSPPGQGTEAFF. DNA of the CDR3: TGTGCCAGCTCACCACCGGGACAGGGGACTGAAGCTTTCTTT.

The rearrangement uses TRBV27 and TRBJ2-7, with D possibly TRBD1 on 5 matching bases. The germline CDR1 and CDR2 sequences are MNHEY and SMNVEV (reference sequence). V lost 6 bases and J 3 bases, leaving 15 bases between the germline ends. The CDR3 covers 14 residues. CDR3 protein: CASSRTPSIYEQYF. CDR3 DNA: TGTGCCAGCAGCCGGACACCGTCTATCTACGAGCAGTACTTC.

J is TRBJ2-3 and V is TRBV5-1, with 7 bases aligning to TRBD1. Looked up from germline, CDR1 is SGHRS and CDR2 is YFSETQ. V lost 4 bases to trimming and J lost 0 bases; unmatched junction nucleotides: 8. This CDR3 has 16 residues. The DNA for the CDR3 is TGCGCCAGCAGCACCCGAGACAGGGCTAGCACAGATACGCAGTATTTT. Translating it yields CASSTRDRASTDTQYF.

CDR3 coding DNA: TGTGCCAGCAGTGAATGGGACTCTTCCTACGAGCAGTACTTC. Translation: CASSEWDSSYEQYF. The rearrangement uses TRBV25-1 and TRBJ2-7; D is perhaps TRBD2 (6 bases). Deletions cut 1 base from V and 1 base from J, with 8 bases between. This CDR3 contains 14 residues. CDR1 and CDR2 from the germline V gene are MGHDK and SYGVNS.

CDR3 protein: CASRTMGQSYGYTF. The DNA for the CDR3 is TGTGCCAGCAGGACCATGGGACAAAGCTATGGCTACACCTTC. The chain carries TRBV27 and TRBJ1-2, with a weak D call TRBD1 (6 bases). This CDR3 is 14 amino acids long. The V gene's germline CDR1 is MNHEY and CDR2 SMNVEV (reference sequence). V lost 6 bases, J lost 4 bases, and 15 bases lay in between.

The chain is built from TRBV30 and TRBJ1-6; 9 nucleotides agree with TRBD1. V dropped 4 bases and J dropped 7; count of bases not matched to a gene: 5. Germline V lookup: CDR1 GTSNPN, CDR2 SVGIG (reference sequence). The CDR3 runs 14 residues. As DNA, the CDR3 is TGTGCCTGGACCATTGACAGGGGGAATTCACCCCTCCACTTT. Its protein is CAWTIDRGNSPLHF.

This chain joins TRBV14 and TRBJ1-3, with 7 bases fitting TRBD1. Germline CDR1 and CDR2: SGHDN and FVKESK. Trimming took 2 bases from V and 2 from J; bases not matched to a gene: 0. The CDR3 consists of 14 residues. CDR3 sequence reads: CASSQQGAGNTIYF. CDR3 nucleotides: TGTGCCAGCAGCCAACAGGGGGCTGGAAACACCATATATTTT.

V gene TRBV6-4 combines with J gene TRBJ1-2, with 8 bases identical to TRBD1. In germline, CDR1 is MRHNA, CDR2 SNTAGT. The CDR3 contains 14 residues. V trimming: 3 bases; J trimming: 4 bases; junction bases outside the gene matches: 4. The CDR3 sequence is CASSEAGGAYGYTF. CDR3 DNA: TGTGCCAGCAGTGAGGCAGGGGGCGCCTATGGCTACACCTTC.

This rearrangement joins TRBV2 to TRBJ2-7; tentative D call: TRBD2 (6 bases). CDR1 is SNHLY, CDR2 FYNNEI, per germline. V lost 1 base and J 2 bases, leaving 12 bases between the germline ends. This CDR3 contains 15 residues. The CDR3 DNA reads TGTGCCAGCAGTGAAGGGAGGGCCCAAGCCTACGAGCAGTACTTC. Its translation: CASSEGRAQAYEQYF.